One sample yielded the 15 T cell receptor beta chains listed below, sequenced in a study of CD8 T cells in ankylosing spondylitis. The study's findings and limits: One TCR beta motif, made up of eight highly homologous variants, appeared characteristic of ankylosing spondylitis blood.

No antigen is known for these receptors. TCRdb reprocessed the 5' RACE reads with MiXCR, giving one entry per CDR3 protein. The sample includes 330,000 or so distinct CDR3 sequences, under 8.5% of them seen just once. The source material was blood, either unsorted or a sorted T cell fraction (not recorded which). These receptors were obtained from a male donor with ankylosing spondylitis.

The rearrangement links TRBV6-1 to TRBJ2-1; 7 bases agree with TRBD1. The V gene end was trimmed by 6 bases and the J gene end by 5 bases; junction bases not matched to a gene: 10. The CDR3 extends over 15 amino acids. Germline loops: CDR1 MNHNS, CDR2 SASEGT. Here the CDR3 reads CASRPDRDRDNEQFF. The CDR3 DNA is TGTGCCAGCAGGCCGGACCGGGACAGAGACAATGAGCAGTTCTTC.

This sequence joins TRBV28 and TRBJ2-7; 7 bases agree with TRBD1. CDR3 length: 14 amino acids. Trimming took 2 bases from V and 5 from J; bases not matched to a gene: 6. Germline lookup yields CDR1 MDHEN and CDR2 SYDVKM. CDR3 residues: CASSLVQGRDEQYF. The CDR3 bases are TGTGCCAGCAGTTTAGTACAGGGGCGAGACGAGCAGTACTTC.

Details on this clonotype: A read error may explain this, as a much larger clone is one base away. The gene calls are TRBV7-2 and TRBJ1-1; D not certain. Trimming took 3 bases from V and 1 from J, leaving 3 bases between them. This CDR3 contains 12 residues. CDR1 SGHTA and CDR2 FQGNSA come from the germline V gene. The CDR3 is CASSFANTEAFF. The CDR3 nucleotides read TGTGCCAGCAGCTTCGCGAACACTGAAGCTTTCTTT.

This clonotype came up a few times. The chain employs TRBV28 and TRBJ2-6; D not resolved. Germline V lookup: CDR1 MDHEN, CDR2 SYDVKM. V dropped 4 bases and J dropped 4 bases, with 8 bases sitting between them. The CDR3 has 14 residues. The CDR3 spells CASSSPKGANVLTF. The CDR3, as DNA: TGTGCCAGCAGTTCCCCCAAGGGGGCCAACGTCCTGACTTTC.

This clonotype has only a few counts. This rearrangement joins TRBV20-1 to TRBJ1-5; the match to TRBD1 covers 9 bases. Looked up from germline, CDR1 is DFQATT and CDR2 is SNEGSKA (reference sequence). There are 15 residues in the CDR3. The ends lost 0 bases at V and 6 bases at J; junction bases unmatched: 6. The chain's CDR3 is CSARERGQGSQPQHF. CDR3 DNA sequence: TGCAGTGCTAGAGAGAGGGGACAGGGAAGTCAGCCCCAGCATTTT.

This chain joins TRBV2 and TRBJ2-7; 7 bases match TRBD2. CDR3 length: 15 amino acids. The trim removed 1 base at V and 2 bases at J, leaving 5 bases unmatched. Looked up from germline, CDR1 is SNHLY and CDR2 is FYNNEI. The CDR3 nucleotides read TGTGCCAGCAGTGAAGGTAGCGGGCCGACCTACGAGCAGTACTTC. The encoded protein is CASSEGSGPTYEQYF.

The chain joins TRBV10-3 to TRBJ2-7; D gene ambiguous. CDR1 is ENHRY, CDR2 SYGVKD, per germline. V was trimmed by 0 bases and J by 0 bases, leaving 12 bases between them. The CDR3 has 16 amino acids. Here the CDR3 reads CAISESGRRDSYEQYF. The CDR3 DNA is TGTGCCATCAGTGAGTCAGGCAGACGAGACTCCTACGAGCAGTACTTC.

This clonotype was detected many times. CDR3 coding DNA: TGTGCCAGCAGATGGGACAGCAATCAGCCCCAGCATTTT. Translated, it gives CASRWDSNQPQHF. The V and J genes are TRBV6-2 or TRBV6-3 and TRBJ1-5, with D perhaps matching TRBD1 (5 bases). Germline assignment: CDR1 MNHEY and CDR2 SVGEGT. The CDR3 length is 13 residues. The V end was cut by 6 bases, the J end by 1 base, with 7 bases between.

The chain is built from TRBV12-5 and TRBJ2-5, with 8 bases aligning to TRBD1. This CDR3 has 15 residues. The ends lost 1 base at V and 4 bases at J; junction bases unmatched: 5. CDR1 and CDR2 from the germline V gene are LGHNT and FRNRAP. CDR3 loop: CASGLGNDRGETQYF. DNA of the CDR3: TGTGCTAGTGGTTTGGGAAATGACAGGGGAGAGACCCAGTACTTC.

This clonotype appeared a few times. The J gene is TRBJ2-2, the V gene TRBV10-3; 8 bases are a match to TRBD1. Trimming removed 11 bases from V and 5 bases from J; junction bases left unmatched: 13. This CDR3 region has 15 residues. The germline gives CDR1 ENHRY, CDR2 SYGVKD. CDR3 sequence: CASGQGGMGTGELFF. CDR3 sequence (DNA): TGTGCCTCCGGACAGGGTGGGATGGGAACCGGGGAGCTGTTTTTT.

Only a few counts were recorded for this clonotype. V gene TRBV6-5 combines with J gene TRBJ2-2, with D maybe TRBD2 (6 bases). The germline CDR1 and CDR2 sequences are MNHEY and SVGAGI. The CDR3 consists of 19 residues. Trimming cost V 0 bases and J 6 bases, with 23 bases left between them. The chain's CDR3 is CASSYSVRSGGGTAGELFF. For the CDR3, the DNA is TGTGCCAGCAGTTACTCGGTGCGCAGCGGAGGCGGGACCGCCGGGGAGCTGTTTTTT.

The chain combines TRBV6-1 with TRBJ1-2; 8 positions agree with TRBD1. The CDR3 consists of 16 residues. In germline, CDR1 is MNHNS, CDR2 SASEGT. J was trimmed by 8 bases and V by 5 bases; bases with no gene match: 16. The CDR3 bases are TGTGCCAGCAGTATTCAGGGGGCTAAGGGTATTCGGGGCTACACCTTC. Amino acids: CASSIQGAKGIRGYTF.

This clonotype occurred a few times. The chain couples TRBV14 to TRBJ2-5; 8 bases are shared with TRBD1. The germline gives CDR1 SGHDN, CDR2 FVKESK. The CDR3 sequence is 15 residues long. Trimming cost V 3 bases and J 2 bases; bases outside gene matches: 5. The CDR3 DNA reads as TGTGCCAGCAGCCATCAGGGGGCGATTCAAGAGACCCAGTACTTC. Protein: CASSHQGAIQETQYF.

This clonotype was recorded many times. J is TRBJ1-2 and V is TRBV11-2, with D perhaps TRBD1 (6 bases). CDR3 length: 18 amino acids. V lost 1 base, J lost 6 bases, and 24 bases lay in between. Per germline, CDR1 SGHAT and CDR2 FQNNGV. The CDR3 region is CASSLVTGEGGAFDGYTF. The CDR3 nucleotides read TGTGCCAGCAGCTTAGTAACGGGAGAGGGGGGCGCGTTCGATGGCTACACCTTC.

This chain links TRBV20-1 with TRBJ2-3, with D perhaps TRBD2 (7 bases). From germline, CDR1 is DFQATT and CDR2 SNEGSKA (reference sequence). This CDR3 comprises 13 residues. The CDR3 coding sequence is TGCAGCGTAGGGGGAGGGCCGACAGATACGCAGTATTTT. Protein sequence: CSVGGGPTDTQYF.